Shown below are 30 T cell receptor beta chains from a single sample sequenced in a study of T cells expressing NK-cell markers. TCRdb reprocessed the 5' RACE reads; each CDR3 protein has one entry and no DNA is given. This sample's clone table lists 300,000 to 500,000 distinct CDR3 sequences. What was sequenced was blood T cells: a sorted CD56 or NKG2C T cell subset, CD4+ or CD8+ T cells, or bulk PBMC T cells (not recorded which). The receptor set was obtained from a woman aged 50 to 60 in good health.

The V and J genes are TRBV7-9 and TRBJ2-5; lacking DNA, the TRBD2 call made by TCRdb goes unchecked. The V gene's germline CDR1 is SEHNR and CDR2 FQNEAQ (reference sequence). CDR3 length: 15 residues. The CDR3 region is CASSLKRGGGETQYF.

The CDR3 sequence: CASSGGGSSYNEQFF. This chain uses TRBV6-4 with TRBJ2-1; TCRdb outputs TRBD1, but without DNA this stays unchecked. CDR1 is MRHNA, CDR2 SNTAGT, per germline. This CDR3 spans 15 amino acids.

This chain joins TRBV7-6 and TRBJ1-2; TCRdb's D gene call, TRBD1, goes unchecked for lack of DNA. The germline V gene encodes CDR1 SGHVS and CDR2 FNYEAQ. This CDR3 region has 13 residues. The CDR3 reads CASSENRGYGYTF.

The J gene is TRBJ1-5, the V gene TRBV20-1. The CDR3 is 14 residues long. Germline CDR1 is DFQATT and CDR2 is SNEGSKA (reference sequence). This chain's CDR3 is CSAEGPSSNQPQHF.

CDR3 in amino acids: CASSWVGGTKNIQYF. The chain couples TRBV7-9 to TRBJ2-4; without DNA, the TCRdb call of TRBD1 cannot be checked. The CDR3 is 15 residues long. CDR1 is SEHNR, CDR2 FQNEAQ, per germline (reference sequence).

This chain's CDR3 is CATSRETGGTDTQYF. The chain has TRBV15 and TRBJ2-3; TCRdb's D call, TRBD1, is unchecked because there is no DNA. Germline V gives CDR1 LNHNV, CDR2 YYDKDF (reference sequence). The CDR3 contains 15 residues.

This chain uses TRBV10-3 with TRBJ2-1; TCRdb's D call, TRBD2, is unchecked because there is no DNA. Germline values: CDR1 ENHRY, CDR2 SYGVKD. The CDR3 extends over 14 amino acids. CDR3 sequence: CAISVAGGKNEQFF.

The V call is TRBV5-6, the J call TRBJ2-3. The CDR3 covers 13 residues. CDR1 SGHDT and CDR2 YYEEEE come from the germline V gene. This CDR3 reads CASSLRGKGTQYF.

CDR3: CASTSSARSSYNEQFF. The chain is built from TRBV25-1 and TRBJ2-1; the TCRdb call, TRBD2, lacks DNA for checking. The germline V gene has CDR1 MGHDK and CDR2 SYGVNS. The CDR3 loop spans 16 amino acids.

The chain joins TRBV7-6 to TRBJ1-3; TCRdb indicates TRBD1, and absent DNA this call remains unverified. The germline V gene has CDR1 SGHVS and CDR2 FNYEAQ. There are 15 residues in the CDR3. The CDR3 sequence: CASSFQGDPGNTIYF.

The chain is built from TRBV27 and TRBJ2-7. The CDR3 runs to 15 residues. The germline gives CDR1 MNHEY, CDR2 SMNVEV (reference sequence). The chain's CDR3 is CASSFVSGGPYEQYF.

This rearrangement joins TRBV5-6 to TRBJ2-3; TCRdb names TRBD1, which stays unverified in the absence of DNA. Germline CDR1 is SGHDT and CDR2 is YYEEEE. This CDR3 spans 17 amino acids. This CDR3 is CASSPGVLAGGTDTQYF.

The chain links TRBV28 to TRBJ2-5; TCRdb outputs TRBD1, but without DNA this stays unchecked. CDR3 length equals 14 residues. The germline V gene encodes CDR1 MDHEN and CDR2 SYDVKM. The CDR3 reads CASNLPDRLETQYF.

CDR3 amino acids: CASSGETGVPDTQYF. V and J are TRBV12-3 or TRBV12-4 and TRBJ2-3; TCRdb gives TRBD1 as the D gene, but with no DNA this cannot be confirmed. This CDR3 has 15 residues.

V is TRBV5-1 and J is TRBJ2-1; absent DNA, TCRdb's TRBD1 call cannot be checked. The CDR3 loop spans 15 amino acids. Germline V CDR1 and CDR2: SGHRS, YFSETQ. The chain's CDR3 is CASSLSQGAAHEQFF.

V usage is TRBV11-2 and J usage is TRBJ2-1; checking the TCRdb D call of TRBD1 is not possible without DNA. This CDR3 is 17 amino acids long. Germline CDR1 and CDR2: SGHAT and FQNNGV. The CDR3: CASSTSGLPVSYNEQFF.

The chain is built from TRBV11-3 and TRBJ2-5; there is no DNA to check the TCRdb D call of TRBD1. CDR1 is SGHNT and CDR2 is YENEEA in the germline V gene. The length of the CDR3 is 14 residues. CDR3 region: CASNSAHREGTQYF.

V and J are TRBV27 and TRBJ1-1; TCRdb returns TRBD1, unconfirmable since there is no DNA. Germline V gives CDR1 MNHEY, CDR2 SMNVEV (reference sequence). The CDR3 has 12 residues. CDR3 amino acids: CASLLGGTEAFF.

The V gene is TRBV5-1, the J gene TRBJ2-3; TCRdb reports TRBD2, a call that lacks DNA to check it against. CDR1 and CDR2 from the germline V gene are SGHRS and YFSETQ. This CDR3 has 17 residues. The CDR3 here is CASSLAASSSATDTQYF.

This sequence joins TRBV19 and TRBJ2-2; with no DNA, the TCRdb D assignment of TRBD1 cannot be verified. CDR3 size: 16 residues. CDR1 LNHDA and CDR2 SQIVND come from the germline V gene (reference sequence). The chain's CDR3 is CASKVQGPGNTGELFF.

The J gene is TRBJ1-2, the V gene TRBV25-1; TCRdb proposes TRBD1, but this gene call is untestable without DNA. The CDR3 is made up of 12 amino acids. CDR1 is MGHDK and CDR2 is SYGVNS in the germline V gene. CDR3 in amino acids: CASRQGSGGYTF.

The rearrangement joins TRBV25-1 to TRBJ1-2; TCRdb's D call of TRBD1 is untestable without DNA. The germline V gene encodes CDR1 MGHDK and CDR2 SYGVNS. The CDR3 extends over 14 amino acids. The CDR3 sequence: CASSDPLGTFGYTF.

J is TRBJ2-3 and V is TRBV20-1. Germline V lookup: CDR1 DFQATT, CDR2 SNEGSKA (reference sequence). This CDR3 region has 15 residues. CDR3 residues: CSARDSTSSADTQYF.

This rearrangement joins TRBV7-8 to TRBJ2-1; as DNA is missing, the TRBD1 call by TCRdb cannot be tested. The CDR3 runs 21 residues. Per the germline V gene, CDR1 is SGHVS and CDR2 is FQNEAQ. CDR3 residues: CASSLTNSDRSESVVGDEQFF.

The rearrangement joins TRBV10-3 to TRBJ2-7; TCRdb outputs TRBD1, but without DNA this stays unchecked. The CDR3 covers 15 residues. CDR1 and CDR2 from the germline V gene are ENHRY and SYGVKD. The CDR3 loop is CAISDFLGAEDEQYF.

The chain has TRBV7-9 and TRBJ2-1; TCRdb outputs TRBD2, but without DNA this stays unchecked. CDR3 length equals 16 residues. From germline, CDR1 is SEHNR and CDR2 FQNEAQ (reference sequence). The CDR3 loop is CASGMRTGTSFIEQFF.

The chain combines TRBV18 with TRBJ1-5. The germline gives CDR1 KGHSH, CDR2 LQKENI. The CDR3 runs to 15 residues. The chain's CDR3 is CASSLDLTINQPQHF. The whole variable domain, remainder taken from reference TRBV18 and TRBJ1-5, is NAGVMQNPRHLVRRRGQEARLRCSPMKGHSHVYWYRQLPEEGLKFMVYLQKENIIDESGMPKERFSAEFPKEGPSILRIQQVVRGDSAAYFCASSLDLTINQPQHFGDGTRLSIL.

V gene TRBV29-1 combines with J gene TRBJ2-7; TCRdb reports TRBD1, a call that lacks DNA to check it against. The CDR3 spans 15 residues. Germline V lookup: CDR1 SQVTM, CDR2 ANQGSEA. The CDR3 here is CSVEGGDVSSYEQYF.

This sequence joins TRBV7-9 and TRBJ2-1; TCRdb picks TRBD2, but there is no DNA to check that call. The CDR3 is made up of 14 amino acids. The germline gives CDR1 SEHNR, CDR2 FQNEAQ (reference sequence). The CDR3 sequence is CASSTDGGPFEQFF.

The V gene is TRBV6-1, the J gene TRBJ1-1; there is no DNA to check the TCRdb D call of TRBD1. CDR3 length: 14 amino acids. Germline V gene sequence: CDR1 MNHNS, CDR2 SASEGT. The CDR3 loop reads CASRLWGAPGEAFF.